The 18 T cell receptor beta chains in this list originate from one sample, sequenced in a study of T cell responses to AZD1222 COVID-19 vaccine. Assay used: immunoSEQ multiplex PCR; TCRdb lists only in-frame clones, some missing. The sample has 86,000 or so clones; over 80% are singletons. The source material was peripheral blood, sampled on day 0 of MenACWY control vaccination. These receptors were obtained from an adult in good health.

The gene calls are TRBV12-3 or TRBV12-4 and TRBJ1-1; no definite D call. V lost 1 base and J 7 bases, leaving 4 bases between the germline ends. CDR3 size: 11 residues. CDR3 nucleotides: TGTGCCAGCAGTTTAGAGAGTGAAGCTTTCTTT. It encodes CASSLESEAFF.

The chain joins TRBV4-1 to TRBJ2-6, with D possibly matching TRBD1 (5 bases). Germline V lookup: CDR1 MGHRA, CDR2 YSYEKL. Trimming took off 4 bases at V and 1 base at J, with 11 bases between the two ends. The CDR3 extends over 16 amino acids. The CDR3 DNA reads as TGCGCCAGCAGCCCCGACCAGGGTTCTGGGGCCAACGTCCTGACTTTC. It codes for CASSPDQGSGANVLTF.

V usage is TRBV11-1 and J usage is TRBJ2-6, with D tentatively TRBD2 (5 bases). From germline, CDR1 is SGHAT and CDR2 FQDESV (reference sequence). The CDR3 sequence is 16 residues long. The V end lost 2 bases, the J end lost 0 bases, and 8 bases lay between the germline ends. CDR3 in DNA: TGTGCCAGCAGCTTACCGGGGAACTCTGGGGCCAACGTCCTGACTTTC. As protein: CASSLPGNSGANVLTF.

A note on this clone: At one end the junction does not follow the germline gene, possibly because of a read error. This chain connects TRBV4-1 to TRBJ1-2; D remains ambiguous. The germline V gene has CDR1 MGHRA and CDR2 YSYEKL. The length of the CDR3 is 11 residues. The CDR3 here is CASSSSGRSHF. CDR3 nucleotide sequence: TGCGCCAGCAGCTCTTCAGGCAGGTCTCACTTC.

CDR3 sequence (DNA): TGTGCCAGTAGTCCGCTAGCGGGAGGCACAGATACGCAGTATTTT. Translated: CASSPLAGGTDTQYF. The chain recombines TRBV19 with TRBJ2-3; 10 nucleotides agree with TRBD2. CDR3 length: 15 residues. The germline gives CDR1 LNHDA, CDR2 SQIVND (reference sequence). The ends lost 5 bases at V and 1 base at J; junction bases unmatched: 3. The variable domain in full, completed from reference TRBV19 and TRBJ2-3, reads DGGITQSPKYLFRKEGQNVTLSCEQNLNHDAMYWYRQDPGQGLRLIYYSQIVNDFQKGDIAEGYSVSREKKESFPLTVTSAQKNPTAFYLCASSPLAGGTDTQYFGPGTRLTVL.

The V and J genes are TRBV27 and TRBJ2-3; no clear D. Germline assignment: CDR1 MNHEY and CDR2 SMNVEV (reference sequence). The CDR3 extends over 12 amino acids. V was shortened by 4 bases and J by 6 bases, with 8 bases between the two germline ends. The CDR3 DNA is TGTGCCAGCAGTTCCAGCTGGGATACGCAGTATTTT. It specifies CASSSSWDTQYF.

The rearrangement joins TRBV11-1 to TRBJ1-1; no clear D. V was cut by 5 bases and J by 1 base, with 11 bases left in between. Per the germline V gene, CDR1 is SGHAT and CDR2 is FQDESV (reference sequence). This CDR3 contains 14 residues. For the CDR3, the DNA is TGTGCCAGCAGCCCTACGGACGGGAACACTGAAGCTTTCTTT. This encodes CASSPTDGNTEAFF.

The J gene is TRBJ2-5, the V gene TRBV19; D ambiguous. CDR1 and CDR2 (germline): LNHDA, SQIVND (reference sequence). V was clipped by 5 bases and J by 5 bases, with 18 bases between them. The CDR3 loop spans 15 amino acids. The CDR3 region is CASSSTATGQETQYF. The CDR3 coding sequence is TGTGCCAGTAGTTCAACCGCTACCGGGCAGGAGACCCAGTACTTC.

This clone was recorded once. The chain joins TRBV7-2 to TRBJ1-2; possibly TRBD1 for D (6 bases). Looked up from germline, CDR1 is SGHTA and CDR2 is FQGNSA. V gave up 4 bases and J gave up 4 bases, with 16 bases separating them. The CDR3 sequence is 15 residues long. CDR3 DNA: TGTGCCAGCAGCTATACACAGGGAATGGGCTATGGCTACACCTTC. This translates into CASSYTQGMGYGYTF.

The chain couples TRBV3-1 (or the pseudogene TRBV3-2) to TRBJ2-5; D remains unclear. V was trimmed by 4 bases and J by 9 bases, leaving 15 bases between them. The germline V gene encodes CDR1 LGHDT and CDR2 YNNKEL (reference sequence). The CDR3 has 13 amino acids. The CDR3 region is CASSLSEVAAQYF. Here the CDR3 DNA reads TGTGCCAGCAGCCTCTCGGAAGTCGCGGCCCAGTACTTC.

The genes are TRBV30 and TRBJ2-2, with TRBD2 matching 9 bases. CDR1 is GTSNPN and CDR2 is SVGIG in the germline V gene (reference sequence). With 3 bases clipped from V and 5 bases from J, the junction kept 1 base outside the gene matches. This CDR3 region has 13 residues. The CDR3: CAWRLAGTGELFF. As DNA, the CDR3 is TGTGCCTGGAGGCTAGCGGGAACCGGGGAGCTGTTTTTT. Variable domain in full (rest from reference TRBV30 and TRBJ2-2): SQTIHQWPATLVQPVGSPLSLECTVEGTSNPNLYWYRQAAGRGLQLLFYSVGIGQISSEVPQNLSASRPQDRQFILSSKKLLLSDSGFYLCAWRLAGTGELFFGEGSRLTVL.

The V and J genes are TRBV7-9 and TRBJ2-1; no definite D call. Looked up from germline, CDR1 is SEHNR and CDR2 is FQNEAQ (reference sequence). This CDR3 spans 12 amino acids. V was cut by 6 bases and J by 12 bases, with 15 bases left in between. CDR3 in amino acids: CASSDSRWMQFF. The DNA of the CDR3 is TGTGCCAGCAGTGACTCCCGATGGATGCAGTTCTTC.

The table lists this clone with a count of one. CDR3: CASSESFSSGNTIYF. The CDR3 DNA is TGTGCCAGCAGTGAAAGCTTCTCCTCTGGAAACACCATATATTTT. This chain uses TRBV6-1 with TRBJ1-3; D is unresolved. The CDR3 loop spans 15 amino acids. The germline V gene encodes CDR1 MNHNS and CDR2 SASEGT. Trimming removed 2 bases at V and 0 bases at J, with 8 bases between.

This rearrangement joins TRBV11-3 to TRBJ2-1, with TRBD2 matching 14 bases. The germline gives CDR1 SGHNT, CDR2 YENEEA. The junction had 1 base not matched to a gene; V was cut back by 3 bases and J by 6 bases. The CDR3 is 15 amino acids. The CDR3 DNA is TGTGCCAGCAGCTTGGGGACTAGCGGGAGCAATGAGCAGTTCTTC. Its translation is CASSLGTSGSNEQFF.

This chain links TRBV19 with TRBJ1-5; D remains ambiguous. Germline CDR1 LNHDA, CDR2 SQIVND (reference sequence). The V gene lost 8 bases and the J gene lost 5 bases, with 16 bases spanning the gap. The CDR3 extends over 14 amino acids. The CDR3 nucleotides read TGTGCCAGTCGAGCTACCGACGGCTATCAGCCCCAGCATTTT. Translating gives CASRATDGYQPQHF.

This clone was counted between two and nine times. The chain couples TRBV28 to TRBJ1-1; 9 bases match TRBD1. After removal of 5 bases from V and 5 bases from J, the junction contained 9 bases not matched to a gene. Germline V gives CDR1 MDHEN, CDR2 SYDVKM. CDR3 size: 15 residues. The CDR3 sequence: CASSQPGTGRTEAFF. The CDR3 DNA follows: TGTGCCAGCAGTCAACCCGGGACAGGGCGGACTGAAGCTTTCTTT.

The gene calls are TRBV19 and TRBJ2-7; D unclear. The germline gives CDR1 LNHDA, CDR2 SQIVND (reference sequence). V was pared by 8 bases and J by 5 bases, with 10 bases between. CDR3 length: 11 amino acids. The chain's CDR3 is CASEAPDEQYF. CDR3 nucleotides: TGTGCCAGTGAGGCACCTGACGAGCAGTACTTC.

This CDR3 is CASQTGFSYEQYF. CDR3 nucleotides: TGTGCCAGCCAGACAGGGTTCTCCTACGAGCAGTACTTC. The J gene is TRBJ2-7, the V gene TRBV2; 7 bases align to TRBD1. The V gene end was trimmed by 8 bases and the J gene end by 0 bases; junction bases not matched to a gene: 4. The CDR3 sequence is 13 residues long. In germline, CDR1 is SNHLY, CDR2 FYNNEI. The full variable domain, in which reference TRBV2 and TRBJ2-7 provide the parts outside the CDR3, is EPEVTQTPSHQVTQMGQEVILRCVPISNHLYFYWYRQILGQKVEFLVSFYNNEISEKSEIFDDQFSVERPDGSNFTLKIRSTKLEDSAMYFCASQTGFSYEQYFGPGTRLTVT.